Below, 27 T cell receptor beta chains from the same sample are listed, as sequenced in a study of T cells in Graves' hyperthyroidism and ophthalmopathy. RNA transcripts served as the template for amplifying TCR beta CDR3 regions. First-round RT-PCR targeting the TCR CDR3 was performed with the HTBI primer set. In TCRdb, the multiplex PCR reads were re-called with MiXCR into one record per CDR3 protein. Of some 340,000 distinct CDR3 sequences listed, roughly an eighth are singletons. Sequenced input: blood. These receptors were taken from a woman between 35 and 50 years old with Graves' ophthalmopathy.

This clonotype was seen a few times. The junction and the germline gene differ at one end; a read error may be behind it. V is TRBV11-2 and J is TRBJ2-1; D is ambiguous. The CDR3 runs 13 residues. Per the germline V gene, CDR1 is SGHAT and CDR2 is FQNNGV. CDR3 nucleotide sequence: TGTGTCAGCAGCTTACCTGCCTACAATGAGCAGTTCTTC. Its translation is CVSSLPAYNEQFF.

The CDR3 is CASSSWGLNRNGYTF. For the CDR3, the DNA is TGTGCCAGCAGTTCTTGGGGGTTGAATCGAAATGGCTACACCTTC. The rearrangement joins TRBV5-8 to TRBJ1-2; weak D call: TRBD1 (5 bases). This CDR3 spans 15 amino acids. V dropped 5 bases and J dropped 6 bases, with 20 bases sitting between them. Germline V gene data show CDR1 as SGHTS and CDR2 as YDEGEE. The full variable domain, its missing parts supplied by reference TRBV5-8 and TRBJ1-2, is EAGVTQSPTHLIKTRGQQATLRCSPISGHTSVYWYQQALGLGLQFLLWYDEGEERNRGNFPPRFSGRQFPNYSSELNVNALELEDSALYLCASSSWGLNRNGYTFGSGTRLTVV.

In this sample, this clonotype turned up many times. V and J are TRBV6-1 and TRBJ2-4; the D is unclear. V gave up 6 bases and J gave up 8 bases, with 20 bases separating them. CDR3 size: 15 residues. Germline V gene lookup returns CDR1 MNHNS and CDR2 SASEGT. CDR3 loop: CASRQEPGRTDIQYF. The CDR3 nucleotides are TGTGCCAGCAGACAAGAACCCGGGCGAACGGACATTCAGTACTTC.

The chain combines TRBV28 with TRBJ2-7; 10 nucleotides match TRBD1. CDR3 length: 15 residues. The junction had 2 bases not matched to a gene; V was cut back by 0 bases and J by 3 bases. The germline V gene has CDR1 MDHEN and CDR2 SYDVKM. CDR3 DNA sequence: TGTGCCAGCAGTTTATGGGGGACAGGGGTCTACGAGCAGTACTTC. Its protein is CASSLWGTGVYEQYF.

This clonotype was seen at least ten times. The rearrangement uses TRBV29-1 and TRBJ1-1; TRBD1 aligns across 7 bases. The ends lost 5 bases at V and 7 bases at J; junction bases unmatched: 10. Germline assignment: CDR1 SQVTM and CDR2 ANQGSEA. CDR3 length: 13 residues. The CDR3 is CSVYRTGLFEAFF. The CDR3 region has the DNA TGCAGCGTTTACCGGACAGGCTTGTTTGAAGCTTTCTTT.

A few counts support this clonotype. This chain uses TRBV6-6 with TRBJ1-5; tentatively, D is TRBD1 (6 bases). Germline loops: CDR1 MNHNY, CDR2 SVGAGI (reference sequence). Trimming removed 2 bases at V and 2 bases at J, with 13 bases between. The CDR3 is made up of 16 amino acids. The CDR3 loop is CASSYQGLGGNQPQHF. The CDR3 region has the DNA TGTGCCAGCAGTTACCAGGGGTTAGGTGGCAATCAGCCCCAGCATTTT.

At least ten counts were recorded for this clonotype. The CDR3 DNA reads as TGTGCCAGCAGTGCCCTTCTTGCGGGAGTTACAGATACGCAGTATTTT. Translation gives CASSALLAGVTDTQYF. J is TRBJ2-3 and V is TRBV28, with 7 bases matching TRBD2. The CDR3 extends over 16 amino acids. CDR1 and CDR2 (germline): MDHEN, SYDVKM. Trimming removed 5 bases from V and 3 bases from J; junction bases left unmatched: 11.

V and J are TRBV14 and TRBJ1-1; the D is unclear. The CDR3 sequence is 13 residues long. The V gene lost 5 bases and the J gene lost 1 base, with 8 bases spanning the gap. Germline CDR1 SGHDN, CDR2 FVKESK. Here the CDR3 reads CASSKAGNTEAFF. Here the CDR3 DNA reads TGTGCCAGCAGCAAGGCTGGGAACACTGAAGCTTTCTTT.

J is TRBJ2-7 and V is TRBV19; 7 bases are a match to TRBD1. Trimming cost V 6 bases and J 0 bases; bases outside gene matches: 14. From germline, CDR1 is LNHDA and CDR2 SQIVND (reference sequence). This CDR3 spans 17 amino acids. This CDR3 reads CASSIPRGPPPSYEQYF. CDR3 in DNA: TGTGCCAGTAGCATCCCGAGGGGGCCACCCCCCTCCTACGAGCAGTACTTC.

The J gene is TRBJ1-5, the V gene TRBV20-1, with TRBD1 matching over 10 bases. The CDR3 totals 14 residues. V gave up 6 bases and J gave up 0 bases; unmatched junction bases: 2. In germline, CDR1 is DFQATT, CDR2 SNEGSKA (reference sequence). The CDR3 loop is CSADRGFSNQPQHF. The CDR3, as DNA: TGCAGTGCGGACAGGGGGTTTAGCAATCAGCCCCAGCATTTT.

As concerns this clonotype: A much larger clone differs by one base, so this may be a read error. The gene calls are TRBV12-3 or TRBV12-4 and TRBJ1-6; TRBD1 matches at 7 bases. J lost 11 bases, V lost 3 bases, and 7 bases had no gene match. CDR3 size: 14 residues. CDR3 DNA: TGTGCCAGCAGTTTCCAGGGGGTTGGTCCACCCCTCCACTTT. Its translation is CASSFQGVGPPLHF.

This clonotype was detected only a few times. The chain uses TRBV18 and TRBJ2-1; weak D call: TRBD2 (5 bases). The CDR3 has 14 residues. The V gene lost 3 bases and the J gene lost 7 bases, with 13 bases spanning the gap. From germline, CDR1 is KGHSH and CDR2 LQKENI. The CDR3 protein is CASSPQFGVNEQFF. The CDR3 nucleotides read TGTGCCAGCTCACCCCAGTTCGGGGTGAATGAGCAGTTCTTC.

At least ten counts were recorded for this clonotype. The chain carries TRBV2 and TRBJ1-1; tentatively, D is TRBD1 (5 bases). The CDR3 contains 14 residues. V lost 3 bases and J lost 7, with 15 bases in between. CDR1 is SNHLY, CDR2 FYNNEI, per germline. CDR3 sequence (DNA): TGTGCCAGCAGTGAGGTGACAGAAGAAATTGAAGCTTTCTTT. This codes for CASSEVTEEIEAFF.

This sequence joins TRBV30 and TRBJ1-1, with 9 bases matching TRBD1. Germline V CDR1 and CDR2: GTSNPN, SVGIG (reference sequence). V was pared by 5 bases and J by 6 bases, with 13 bases of the junction left unmatched. The CDR3 runs to 15 residues. The DNA for the CDR3 is TGTGCCTGGGACCCGGGACAGGGTTTCTCGGCTGAAGCTTTCTTT. Residues: CAWDPGQGFSAEAFF.

The sample holds many counts of this clonotype. The V call is TRBV27, the J call TRBJ1-5, with D possibly being TRBD1 (6 bases). Germline V lookup: CDR1 MNHEY, CDR2 SMNVEV (reference sequence). The CDR3 is 15 residues long. Trimming shortened V by 3 bases and J by 4 bases, and 13 bases separated the two germline ends. The CDR3 sequence is CASSFYGQPNQPQHF. DNA for the CDR3: TGTGCCAGCAGTTTTTACGGACAGCCAAATCAGCCCCAGCATTTT.

Points on this clonotype: This may stem from a read error, because a much larger clone lies one nucleotide away. The V and J genes are TRBV14 and TRBJ2-7; 9 nucleotides line up with TRBD1. Losses at the gene ends were 1 base for V and 2 bases for J; bases not matched to a gene: 6. This CDR3 has 16 residues. Germline V gives CDR1 SGHDN, CDR2 FVKESK. CDR3 protein: CASSQAGTGRAYEQYF. The CDR3 nucleotides are TGTGCCAGCAGCCAAGCGGGGACAGGGCGCGCCTACGAGCAGTACTTC.

This clonotype was picked up many times. The chain recombines TRBV20-1 with TRBJ1-1, with TRBD1 matching over 9 bases. Germline lookup yields CDR1 DFQATT and CDR2 SNEGSKA (reference sequence). CDR3 length: 15 amino acids. V shed 4 bases, J shed 3 bases, and the junction held 9 bases outside the gene matches. The CDR3 DNA follows: TGCAGTGCTAAAAACCGGGACAGGGCGTACACTGAAGCTTTCTTT. It codes for CSAKNRDRAYTEAFF.

This clonotype showed up just a few times. The chain employs TRBV10-2 and TRBJ2-2; D is unclear. The CDR3 has 12 amino acids. Germline V gene lookup returns CDR1 WSHSY and CDR2 SAAADI. The ends were cut back, 4 bases at V and 7 bases at J, with 7 bases in the middle. DNA of the CDR3: TGCGCCAGCAGTGTGGGGATCGGGGAGCTGTTTTTT. Translating it yields CASSVGIGELFF.

This clonotype was seen ten or more times. V and J are TRBV18 and TRBJ1-1; D is uncertain. The ends were cut back, 2 bases at V and 5 bases at J, with 9 bases in the middle. This CDR3 is 13 amino acids long. Germline CDR1 and CDR2: KGHSH and LQKENI. As DNA, the CDR3 is TGTGCCAGCTCACCAGACACGAAGACTGAAGCTTTCTTT. This sequence encodes CASSPDTKTEAFF.

This clonotype was observed many times. The rearrangement joins TRBV7-6 to TRBJ2-7; 8 positions agree with TRBD1. The junction had 9 bases not matched to a gene; V was cut back by 5 bases and J by 3 bases. Germline V gene lookup returns CDR1 SGHVS and CDR2 FNYEAQ. The CDR3 has 15 residues. CDR3 coding DNA: TGTGCCAGCAGCGCAGGCCCCAGGGGGCACTACGAGCAGTACTTC. Translating it yields CASSAGPRGHYEQYF. Full variable domain (remainder filled in from reference TRBV7-6 and TRBJ2-7): GAGVSQSPRYKVTKRGQDVALRCDPISGHVSLYWYRQALGQGPEFLTYFNYEAQQDKSGLPNDRFSAERPEGSISTLTIQRTEQRDSAMYRCASSAGPRGHYEQYFGPGTRLTVT.

CDR3 DNA sequence: TGCAGTGCACCCGACAGGACTAATGAAAAACTGTTTTTT. Encoded protein: CSAPDRTNEKLFF. The chain couples TRBV20-1 to TRBJ1-4; tentatively, D is TRBD1 (6 bases). Germline CDR1 DFQATT, CDR2 SNEGSKA (reference sequence). V was pared by 6 bases and J by 2 bases, with 10 bases between. The length of the CDR3 is 13 residues.

The V call is TRBV24-1, the J call TRBJ1-2, with D perhaps TRBD1 (5 bases). The germline V gene encodes CDR1 KGHDR and CDR2 SFDVKD. The CDR3 has 14 residues. Trimming cost V 7 bases and J 7 bases, with 18 bases left between them. The CDR3 here is CATRPPGGESGYTF. Here the CDR3 DNA reads TGTGCCACCAGGCCCCCCGGGGGGGAGAGTGGCTACACCTTC.

As concerns this clonotype: This may be a read error: a much more frequent sequence differs by one nucleotide. The rearrangement links TRBV3-1 to TRBJ2-3, with 8 bases matching TRBD2. This CDR3 has 15 amino acids. Germline loops: CDR1 LGHDT, CDR2 YNNKEL (reference sequence). CDR3 nucleotides: TGTGCCAGCAACCAACCGGGAGGGAGCACAGATACGCAGTATTTT. As protein: CASNQPGGSTDTQYF.

This clonotype was observed many times. The J gene is TRBJ1-2, the V gene TRBV28; weak D call: TRBD1 (6 bases). The V end was cut by 6 bases, the J end by 3 bases, with 20 bases between. The germline V gene encodes CDR1 MDHEN and CDR2 SYDVKM. There are 16 residues in the CDR3. The CDR3 sequence: CASSPGDISRDYGYTF. The DNA of the CDR3 is TGTGCCAGCAGCCCGGGGGACATCTCGCGGGACTATGGCTACACCTTC.

This clonotype was seen at least ten times. The chain combines TRBV12-3 or TRBV12-4 with TRBJ2-5, with 7 bases identical to TRBD2. V was clipped by 6 bases and J by 14 bases; unmatched bases: 15. The CDR3 is 13 amino acids. CDR3 sequence reads: CASSLGEGLIRYF. CDR3 DNA: TGTGCCAGCAGCCTGGGGGAGGGTTTGATAAGATACTTC.

In its sample, this clonotype was seen a few times. The chain combines TRBV18 with TRBJ1-1, with 9 nucleotides matching TRBD1. Germline loops: CDR1 KGHSH, CDR2 LQKENI. The CDR3 has 15 amino acids. V lost 1 base to trimming and J lost 5 bases; unmatched junction nucleotides: 5. In DNA form, the CDR3 reads TGTGCCAGCTCACCACGACAGGGGGTTGTGACTGAAGCTTTCTTT. As protein: CASSPRQGVVTEAFF.

This clonotype was detected only a few times. The chain combines TRBV9 with TRBJ2-1; D is unresolved. Germline assignment: CDR1 SGDLS and CDR2 YYNGEE. The CDR3 sequence is 16 residues long. Deletions cut 0 bases from V and 3 bases from J, with 13 bases between. CDR3 bases: TGTGCCAGCAGCGTAGCGTCGGGTATCCACTACAATGAGCAGTTCTTC. Protein sequence: CASSVASGIHYNEQFF.